This TCR beta chain was retrieved from a study of cytomegalovirus exposure and HLA in healthy donors. The CDR3 has 16 amino acids. The V gene's germline CDR1 is SGDLS and CDR2 YYNGEE. V was clipped by 0 bases and J by 0 bases, with 13 bases between them. PCR involved 60 Vbeta and 13 Jbeta primers. Sequencing used immunoSEQ multiplex PCR; TCRdb keeps in-frame clones, though not all of them. The sample holds around 70,000 clones, just over 85% seen once. V gene TRBV9 combines with J gene TRBJ2-7, with D possibly being TRBD1 (5 bases). The receptor was derived from a woman aged 30 to 39 in good health and CMV-seronegative. The specimen was PBMCs. The CDR3 DNA reads TGTGCCAGCAGCGTAGATGGTGGGGCGAGCTCCTACGAGCAGTACTTC. This codes for CASSVDGGASSYEQYF. Looking up the rest from reference TRBV9 and TRBJ2-7 gives the full variable domain: DSGVTQTPKHLITATGQRVTLRCSPRSGDLSVYWYQQSLDQGLQFLIQYYNGEERAKGNILERFSAQQFPDLHSELNLSSLELGDSALYFCASSVDGGASSYEQYFGPGTRLTVT.